This T cell receptor beta chain was obtained from a study of memory CD4+ T cells and cytomegalovirus serostatus. Study-level information: Of the healthy Belgian adults, several were CMV seropositive and approximately 25 seronegative.

In the case of this clone: Antigen: not known.

This table comes from immunoSEQ multiplex PCR, and its TCRdb copy is limited to in-frame clones, with some not included. Of about 57,000 clones in the sample, over 75% were seen once. General study points: Of 150 to 200 reported CMV TCRbeta sequences, under 80 were found in memory CD4+ repertoires. CMV serostatus prediction reached median AUC approximately 0.95, or 0.91 with US-trained model.

Single viable CD3+CD4+CD8-CD45RO+ cells were sorted as the memory CD4+ T cells. CMV serostatus came from serum IgG against pp150, pp28, p38, p52. The clonotype comes from an adult in good health and CMV-seronegative. Material for sequencing was memory CD4+ T cells from blood.

The CDR3 protein is CASSLVGGFTDTQYF. DNA of the CDR3: TGTGCCAGCAGCTTAGTTGGGGGATTCACAGATACGCAGTATTTT. The rearrangement links TRBV7-8 to TRBJ2-3, with D possibly being TRBD1 or TRBD2 (5 bases each). V gave up 1 base and J gave up 2 bases, with 10 bases separating them. From germline, CDR1 is SGHVS and CDR2 FQNEAQ. The CDR3 length is 15 residues.